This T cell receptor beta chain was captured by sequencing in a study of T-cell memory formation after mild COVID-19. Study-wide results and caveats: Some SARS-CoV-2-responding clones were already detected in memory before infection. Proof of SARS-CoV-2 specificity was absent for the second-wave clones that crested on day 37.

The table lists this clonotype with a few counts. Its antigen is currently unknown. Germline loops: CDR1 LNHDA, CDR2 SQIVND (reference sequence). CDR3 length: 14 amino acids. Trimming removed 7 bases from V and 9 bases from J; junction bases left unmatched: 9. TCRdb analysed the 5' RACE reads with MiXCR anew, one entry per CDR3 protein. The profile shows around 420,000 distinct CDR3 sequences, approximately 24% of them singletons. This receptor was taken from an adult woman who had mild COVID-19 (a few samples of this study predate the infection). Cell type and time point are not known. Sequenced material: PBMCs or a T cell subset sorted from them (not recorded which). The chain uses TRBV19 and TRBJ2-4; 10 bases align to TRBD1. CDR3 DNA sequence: TGTGCCAGTAATTCGGGGACAGGGGATAGCATTCAGTACTTC. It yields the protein CASNSGTGDSIQYF.